The next 18 T cell receptor beta chains were all read from a single sample in a study of cytomegalovirus exposure and HLA in healthy donors. Primers included in the PCR were 60 Vbeta and 13 Jbeta primers. Only in-frame clones appear in the TCRdb table, and some are missing; sequencing was by immunoSEQ multiplex PCR. The data contain approximately 100,000 clones, roughly 85% of them seen just once; the ten biggest clones take up 7.4%. Material: PBMCs. Source of these receptors: a man aged 35 to 55 in good health and CMV-seropositive.

This clone has just one count. The chain couples TRBV12-5 to TRBJ2-5; D remains unclear. The end of the DNA aligns better with TRBJ2-7, so the J call may be wrong. The length of the CDR3 is 11 residues. CDR1 and CDR2 from the germline V gene are LGHNT and FRNRAP. In DNA form, the CDR3 reads TGTGCTAGTCGTCAGAACTACGAGCAGTACTTC. It specifies CASRQNYEQYF.

The chain is built from TRBV30 and TRBJ2-1; D may be TRBD2 (5 bases). From germline, CDR1 is GTSNPN and CDR2 SVGIG (reference sequence). The V gene lost 5 bases and the J gene lost 7 bases, with 9 bases spanning the gap. The CDR3 runs 11 residues. CDR3 loop: CAWGSGNEQFF. Here the CDR3 DNA reads TGTGCCTGGGGGAGTGGGAATGAGCAGTTCTTC.

This rearrangement joins TRBV19 to TRBJ1-6; unclear D gene. Germline CDR1 reads LNHDA; CDR2 reads SQIVND (reference sequence). The length of the CDR3 is 15 residues. Trimming left V 5 bases short and J 7 bases short, with 15 bases between. The CDR3 region has the DNA TGTGCCAGTAGTGTCGAACCGGGTGGGAATTCACCCCTCCACTTT. Protein: CASSVEPGGNSPLHF.

The CDR3 reads CASSIGQGTSPLHF. The CDR3 DNA sequence: TGTGCCAGTAGTATCGGGCAGGGAACTTCACCCCTCCACTTT. This chain connects TRBV19 to TRBJ1-6, with D perhaps matching TRBD1 (5 bases). The V end lost 3 bases, the J end lost 9 bases, and 12 bases lay between the germline ends. CDR3 length: 14 amino acids. Looked up from germline, CDR1 is LNHDA and CDR2 is SQIVND (reference sequence).

CDR3 DNA sequence: TGTGCCAGCAGTGAAGGCACAGGGGTGGCCTACGAGCAGTACTTC. Translating it yields CASSEGTGVAYEQYF. V and J are TRBV7-2 and TRBJ2-7; 7 bases match TRBD1. Germline CDR1 SGHTA, CDR2 FQGNSA. The CDR3 is made up of 15 amino acids. V shed 6 bases and J 2 bases; nucleotides not matched to a gene: 10.

The rearrangement uses TRBV5-1 and TRBJ1-1; TRBD1 aligns across 7 bases. The V gene end was trimmed by 0 bases and the J gene end by 7 bases; junction bases not matched to a gene: 6. Germline assignment: CDR1 SGHRS and CDR2 YFSETQ. The CDR3 runs 14 residues. The CDR3 bases are TGCGCCAGCAGCTTGGAAGGGGGCGAATGTGAAGCTTTCTTT. The encoded protein is CASSLEGGECEAFF.

This clone has more than one count but fewer than ten. The chain uses TRBV28 and TRBJ1-3; weak D call: TRBD1 (5 bases). The germline gives CDR1 MDHEN, CDR2 SYDVKM. V was pared by 7 bases and J by 0 bases, with 10 bases between. The CDR3 extends over 14 amino acids. CDR3 nucleotide sequence: TGTGCCAGCACTTACGACAGCTCTGGAAACACCATATATTTT. Translation: CASTYDSSGNTIYF.

The V call is TRBV28, the J call TRBJ2-7; D is perhaps TRBD2 (6 bases). Germline V lookup: CDR1 MDHEN, CDR2 SYDVKM. This CDR3 has 15 amino acids. Trimming shortened V by 9 bases and J by 0 bases, and 18 bases separated the two germline ends. The CDR3 nucleotides read TGTGCCAGTCTCGAATTTGGGGGGAGCTCCTACGAGCAGTACTTC. Amino acids: CASLEFGGSSYEQYF.

This chain uses TRBV19 with TRBJ1-4; 11 positions agree with TRBD1. Germline lookup yields CDR1 LNHDA and CDR2 SQIVND (reference sequence). V shed 10 bases, J shed 4 bases, and the junction held 11 bases outside the gene matches. This CDR3 contains 16 residues. CDR3 nucleotide sequence: TGTGCCACAGCCGGGACAGGGGGACTTATTAATGAAAAACTGTTTTTT. Protein: CATAGTGGLINEKLFF.

This clone was seen only a few times. The chain is built from TRBV19 and TRBJ2-5; 10 bases agree with TRBD1. The J call may be mistaken, given a closer DNA end match to TRBJ2-7. CDR1 and CDR2 from the germline V gene are LNHDA and SQIVND (reference sequence). The CDR3 extends over 15 amino acids. CDR3 coding DNA: TGTGCCAGTAGTATCCAAGGGACAGGGGTTTACGAGCAGTACTTC. This encodes CASSIQGTGVYEQYF.

The V gene is TRBV7-2, the J gene TRBJ2-1; the match to TRBD2 covers 12 bases. CDR1 SGHTA and CDR2 FQGNSA come from the germline V gene. The CDR3 length is 17 residues. The V gene end was trimmed by 5 bases and the J gene end by 2 bases; junction bases not matched to a gene: 7. For the CDR3, the DNA is TGTGCCAGCAGCACAGCGGCTAGCGGGGGGGCCTACAATGAGCAGTTCTTC. Protein: CASSTAASGGAYNEQFF.

The chain carries TRBV4-1 and TRBJ1-6; D might be TRBD1 (6 bases). This CDR3 region has 17 residues. The germline V and J ends were trimmed by 0 bases and 7 bases, with 16 bases remaining between them. Germline V CDR1 and CDR2: MGHRA, YSYEKL. The chain's CDR3 is CASSQDLDSSYNSPLHF. The CDR3 DNA follows: TGCGCCAGCAGCCAAGACTTGGACAGCTCATACAATTCACCCCTCCACTTT.

The rearrangement uses TRBV7-2 and TRBJ2-5, with D possibly TRBD1 on 6 matching bases. CDR1 SGHTA and CDR2 FQGNSA come from the germline V gene. V was trimmed by 1 base and J by 4 bases, leaving 13 bases between them. There are 15 residues in the CDR3. CDR3 DNA: TGTGCCAGCAGCTTAGTCGGCAGGGGATCAGAGACCCAGTACTTC. This encodes CASSLVGRGSETQYF.

This sequence joins TRBV6-5 and TRBJ2-1, with 8 bases that match TRBD1. Trimming cost V 2 bases and J 9 bases; bases outside gene matches: 3. Germline V gene lookup returns CDR1 MNHEY and CDR2 SVGAGI. This CDR3 region has 13 residues. The CDR3 protein is CASSYTTGGEQFF. DNA of the CDR3: TGTGCCAGCAGTTACACCACAGGGGGTGAGCAGTTCTTC.

This clone was seen a single time. The genes are TRBV19 and TRBJ2-1; 7 bases align to TRBD1. The CDR3 runs 14 residues. Germline CDR1 reads LNHDA; CDR2 reads SQIVND (reference sequence). Trimming at V came to 5 bases and at J to 4 bases, leaving 5 bases not matched to a gene. CDR3 in DNA: TGTGCCAGTAGTGGCAGGGGGAATTACAATGAGCAGTTCTTC. Translation gives CASSGRGNYNEQFF.

The chain recombines TRBV9 with TRBJ1-5, with D unclear. The CDR3 runs 13 residues. Trimming cost V 4 bases and J 2 bases, with 7 bases left between them. CDR1 SGDLS and CDR2 YYNGEE come from the germline V gene. CDR3 sequence (DNA): TGTGCCAGCAGCTCAGAGGGCAATCAGCCCCAGCATTTT. As protein: CASSSEGNQPQHF.

V gene TRBV6-6 combines with J gene TRBJ1-4, with D perhaps TRBD1 (6 bases). Germline loops: CDR1 MNHNY, CDR2 SVGAGI (reference sequence). The ends were cut back, 10 bases at V and 0 bases at J, with 18 bases in the middle. The CDR3 contains 16 residues. As DNA, the CDR3 is TGTGCCACCCGACGAACAGGGAACCCAACTAATGAAAAACTGTTTTTT. Translating gives CATRRTGNPTNEKLFF.

This clone has only a few counts. This sequence joins TRBV19 and TRBJ2-2, with TRBD1 matching 7 bases. This CDR3 has 17 residues. V dropped 5 bases and J dropped 0; count of bases not matched to a gene: 9. The germline V gene has CDR1 LNHDA and CDR2 SQIVND (reference sequence). CDR3 amino acids: CASSVATGLSNTGELFF. The CDR3 coding sequence is TGTGCCAGTAGTGTCGCGACAGGGCTATCGAACACCGGGGAGCTGTTTTTT.